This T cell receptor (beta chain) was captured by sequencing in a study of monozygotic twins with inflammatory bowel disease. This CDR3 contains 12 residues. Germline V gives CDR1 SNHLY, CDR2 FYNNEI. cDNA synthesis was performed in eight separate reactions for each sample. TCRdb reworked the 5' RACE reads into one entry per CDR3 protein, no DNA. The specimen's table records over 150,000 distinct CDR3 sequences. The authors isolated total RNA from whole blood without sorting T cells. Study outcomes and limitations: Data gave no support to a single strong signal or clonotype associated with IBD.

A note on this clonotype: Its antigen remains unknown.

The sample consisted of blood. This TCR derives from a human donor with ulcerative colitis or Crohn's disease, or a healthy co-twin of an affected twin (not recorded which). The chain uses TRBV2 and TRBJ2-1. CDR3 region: CASSRDLNEQFF.